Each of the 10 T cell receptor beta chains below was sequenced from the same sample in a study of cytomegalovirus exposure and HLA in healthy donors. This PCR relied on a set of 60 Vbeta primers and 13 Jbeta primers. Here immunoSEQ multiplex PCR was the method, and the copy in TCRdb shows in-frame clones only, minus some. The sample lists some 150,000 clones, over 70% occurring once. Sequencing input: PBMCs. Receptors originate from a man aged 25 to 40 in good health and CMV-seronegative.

The CDR3 spells CASRPGLAGVDTQYF. CDR3 nucleotides: TGTGCCAGCAGACCTGGACTAGCGGGAGTAGATACGCAGTATTTT. V gene TRBV27 combines with J gene TRBJ2-3; TRBD2 aligns across 13 bases. Trimming removed 6 bases from V and 5 bases from J; junction bases left unmatched: 5. The germline V gene encodes CDR1 MNHEY and CDR2 SMNVEV (reference sequence). This CDR3 is built from 15 residues.

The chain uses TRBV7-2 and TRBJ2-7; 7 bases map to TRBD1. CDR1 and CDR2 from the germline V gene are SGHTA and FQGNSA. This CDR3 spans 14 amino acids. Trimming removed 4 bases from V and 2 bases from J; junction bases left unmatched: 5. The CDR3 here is CASSSRQGPYEQYF. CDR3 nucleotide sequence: TGTGCCAGCAGCTCTCGACAGGGTCCCTACGAGCAGTACTTC.

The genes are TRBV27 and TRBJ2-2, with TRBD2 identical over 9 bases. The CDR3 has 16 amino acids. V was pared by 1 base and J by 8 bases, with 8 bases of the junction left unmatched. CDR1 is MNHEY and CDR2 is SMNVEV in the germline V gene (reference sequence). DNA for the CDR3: TGTGCCAGCAGTTTATATGATAGCGGGAGTGGAGGGGAGCTGTTTTTT. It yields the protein CASSLYDSGSGGELFF.

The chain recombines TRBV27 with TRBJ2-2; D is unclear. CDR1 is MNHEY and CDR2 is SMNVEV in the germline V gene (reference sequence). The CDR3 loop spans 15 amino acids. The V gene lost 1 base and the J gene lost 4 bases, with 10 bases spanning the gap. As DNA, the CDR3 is TGTGCCAGCAGTTTATGGCTAGATGGCACCGGGGAGCTGTTTTTT. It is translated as CASSLWLDGTGELFF.

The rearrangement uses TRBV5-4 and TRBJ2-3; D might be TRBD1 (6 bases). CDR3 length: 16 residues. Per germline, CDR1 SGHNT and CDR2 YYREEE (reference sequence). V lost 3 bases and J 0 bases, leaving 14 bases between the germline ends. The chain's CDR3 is CASSYGQTRSTDTQYF. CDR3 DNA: TGTGCCAGCAGCTACGGACAGACACGTAGCACAGATACGCAGTATTTT.

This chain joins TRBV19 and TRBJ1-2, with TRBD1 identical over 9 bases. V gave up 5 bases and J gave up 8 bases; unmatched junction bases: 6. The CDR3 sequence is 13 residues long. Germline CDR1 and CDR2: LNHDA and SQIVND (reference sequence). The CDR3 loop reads CASSLTGGHGYTF. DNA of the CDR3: TGTGCCAGTAGTCTAACAGGGGGCCACGGCTACACCTTC.

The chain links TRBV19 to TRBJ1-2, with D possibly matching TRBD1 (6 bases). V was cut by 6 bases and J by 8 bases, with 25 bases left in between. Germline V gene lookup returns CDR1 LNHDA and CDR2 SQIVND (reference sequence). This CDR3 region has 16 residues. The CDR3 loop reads CASSFLMGQTGGGYTF. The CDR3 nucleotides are TGTGCCAGTAGCTTCCTCATGGGACAAACTGGTGGGGGCTACACCTTC.

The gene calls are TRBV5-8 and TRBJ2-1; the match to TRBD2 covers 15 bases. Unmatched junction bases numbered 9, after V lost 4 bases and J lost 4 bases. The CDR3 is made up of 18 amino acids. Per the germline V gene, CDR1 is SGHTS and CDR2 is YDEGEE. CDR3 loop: CASSPTGLAGGHYNEQFF. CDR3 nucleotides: TGTGCCAGCAGCCCTACGGGACTAGCGGGGGGCCATTACAATGAGCAGTTCTTC.

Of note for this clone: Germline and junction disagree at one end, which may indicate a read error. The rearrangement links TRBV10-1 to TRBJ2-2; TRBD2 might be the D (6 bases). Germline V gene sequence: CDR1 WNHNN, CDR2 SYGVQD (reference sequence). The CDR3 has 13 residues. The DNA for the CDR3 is TGCGCCAGCAAAAGATCCAACACCGGGGGGCTGTTTTTT. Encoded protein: CASKRSNTGGLFF.

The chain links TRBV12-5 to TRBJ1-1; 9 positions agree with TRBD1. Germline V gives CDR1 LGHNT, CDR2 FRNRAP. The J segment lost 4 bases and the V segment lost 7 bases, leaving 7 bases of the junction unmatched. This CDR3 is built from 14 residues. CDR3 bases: TGTGCTAGTGCCTCGACAGGGGGGGCCACTGAAGCTTTCTTT. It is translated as CASASTGGATEAFF.